The present TCR beta chain was sequenced within a study of post-analysis software for immune sequencing data. Notes on the study in general: Multiple sclerosis patients had significantly lower normalized Chao1 diversity than controls. The five TRBV segments detected at higher frequency in patients than in controls included TRBV5-6, TRBV5-1 and TRBV20-1. F measure showed strong co-clustering of same-batch samples.

The germline CDR1 and CDR2 sequences are MNHEY and SMNVEV (reference sequence). Losses at the gene ends were 5 bases for V and 11 bases for J; bases not matched to a gene: 15. The CDR3 has 15 amino acids. This clonotype was found many times. As yet, its antigen is unknown. Carried by the TCR beta cDNA libraries were unique molecular identifiers. TCRdb ran MiXCR on the PCR reads and lists one entry per CDR3 protein. The sample consists of about 760,000 distinct CDR3 sequences, roughly 29% of them appearing once. Sequenced input: blood. The chain couples TRBV27 to TRBJ2-5; 9 bases align to TRBD1. This clonotype was sampled from a girl aged 10 to 17 with multiple sclerosis. The DNA for the CDR3 is TGTGCCAGCAGTCCCGTCTACGGACAGGGGAATAAGCAGTACTTC. Amino acids: CASSPVYGQGNKQYF.